One and the same sample provided the 8 T cell receptor beta chains below, sequenced in a study of cytomegalovirus exposure and HLA in healthy donors. PCR amplification relied on 60 Vbeta primers (plus 13 Jbeta primers). Measured with immunoSEQ multiplex PCR; TCRdb has only the in-frame clones, and not every one. The top ten hold around 3.7% of the sample, which has some 130,000 clones, about three quarters seen once. Input material: PBMCs. Every receptor here comes from a male donor in good health and CMV-seronegative.

This chain joins TRBV19 and TRBJ1-5; no reliable D call. The CDR3 consists of 16 residues. V was clipped by 9 bases and J by 6 bases, with 24 bases between them. Germline V gene lookup returns CDR1 LNHDA and CDR2 SQIVND (reference sequence). The CDR3 bases are TGTGCCAGCCTTTCCGGGAACTCCCCCGGCAGTCAGCCCCAGCATTTT. It specifies CASLSGNSPGSQPQHF.

The chain uses TRBV6-1 and TRBJ2-2, with D unclear. Trimming shortened V by 2 bases and J by 7 bases, and 5 bases separated the two germline ends. The CDR3 sequence is 12 residues long. Germline V gene sequence: CDR1 MNHNS, CDR2 SASEGT. Here the CDR3 DNA reads TGTGCCAGCAGTGAAATCTTCGGGGAGCTGTTTTTT. As protein: CASSEIFGELFF.

The chain couples TRBV7-2 to TRBJ1-2; D unresolved. CDR1 SGHTA and CDR2 FQGNSA come from the germline V gene. This CDR3 contains 14 residues. V lost 6 bases and J 4 bases, leaving 15 bases between the germline ends. As DNA, the CDR3 is TGTGCCAGCAGACGGCAGGAAGGCCTCTATGGCTACACCTTC. It specifies CASRRQEGLYGYTF. Full variable domain (rest looked up from reference TRBV7-2 and TRBJ1-2): GAGVSQSPSNKVTEKGKDVELRCDPISGHTALYWYRQSLGQGLEFLIYFQGNSAPDKSGLPSDRFSAERTGGSVSTLTIQRTQQEDSAVYLCASRRQEGLYGYTFGSGTRLTVV.

J is TRBJ1-4 and V is TRBV19, with D perhaps matching TRBD1 (5 bases). This CDR3 is 14 amino acids long. V shed 1 base and J shed 7 bases, with 10 bases lying between them. Germline assignment: CDR1 LNHDA and CDR2 SQIVND (reference sequence). The CDR3 loop is CASSIVAGIEKLFF. CDR3 nucleotide sequence: TGTGCCAGTAGTATAGTGGCAGGGATTGAAAAACTGTTTTTT.

Concerning this clone: At one end, the junction sequence differs from germline, possibly due to a read error. V and J are TRBV25-1 and TRBJ2-7; 7 bases match TRBD2. From germline, CDR1 is MGHDK and CDR2 SYGVNS. This CDR3 comprises 16 residues. CDR3 sequence: CASSDLKSTGRAYPTF. As DNA, the CDR3 is TGTGCCAGCAGTGATCTAAAATCCACTGGGAGGGCTTATCCTACGTTC.

The chain uses TRBV7-2 and TRBJ2-1; 7 nucleotides line up with TRBD2. Germline V lookup: CDR1 SGHTA, CDR2 FQGNSA. V was pared by 5 bases and J by 4 bases, with 14 bases of the junction left unmatched. The CDR3 is made up of 17 amino acids. CDR3 DNA sequence: TGTGCCAGCAGCCCCCTCGAACGGGGGGACCTATACAATGAGCAGTTCTTC. Encoded protein: CASSPLERGDLYNEQFF.

The J gene is TRBJ1-3, the V gene TRBV5-4, with TRBD1 matching over 7 bases. Germline V gene sequence: CDR1 SGHNT, CDR2 YYREEE (reference sequence). V shed 3 bases and J 3 bases; nucleotides not matched to a gene: 12. This CDR3 spans 17 amino acids. CDR3 nucleotide sequence: TGTGCCAGCAGCTCGTTCAGACAGGGAAGGAATGGAAACACCATATATTTT. Residues: CASSSFRQGRNGNTIYF. Combining the CDR3 with reference TRBV5-4 and TRBJ1-3 gives the whole variable domain ETGVTQSPTHLIKTRGQQVTLRCSSQSGHNTVSWYQQALGQGPQFIFQYYREEENGRGNFPPRFSGLQFPNYSSELNVNALELDDSALYLCASSSFRQGRNGNTIYFGEGSWLTVV.

This clone was found once. The chain carries TRBV6-5 and TRBJ2-7, with 10 bases aligning to TRBD2. Trimming removed 2 bases from V and 2 bases from J; junction bases left unmatched: 3. Germline-derived CDR1 and CDR2 are MNHEY and SVGAGI. The CDR3 extends over 15 amino acids. Here the CDR3 reads CASSYQRGGAYEQYF. CDR3 nucleotide sequence: TGTGCCAGCAGTTACCAGCGGGGGGGGGCCTACGAGCAGTACTTC.